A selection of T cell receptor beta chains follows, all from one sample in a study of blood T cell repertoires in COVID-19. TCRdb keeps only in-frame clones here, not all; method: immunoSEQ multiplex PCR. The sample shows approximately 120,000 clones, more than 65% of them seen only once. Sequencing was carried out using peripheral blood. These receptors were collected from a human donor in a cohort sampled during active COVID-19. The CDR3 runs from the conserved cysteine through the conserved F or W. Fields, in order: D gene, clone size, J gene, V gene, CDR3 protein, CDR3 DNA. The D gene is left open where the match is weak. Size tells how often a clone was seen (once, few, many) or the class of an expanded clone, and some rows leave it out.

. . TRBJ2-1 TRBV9 CASSADGLSNEQFF TGTGCCAGCAGCGCCGATGGACTGTCCAATGAGCAGTTCTTC
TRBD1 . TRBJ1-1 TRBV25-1 CASSEHYRGDTEAFF TGTGCCAGCAGTGAACACTACAGGGGGGACACTGAAGCTTTCTTT
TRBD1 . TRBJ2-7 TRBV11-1 CASSVRTGGVEQYF TGTGCCAGCAGCGTGCGGACAGGAGGTGTCGAGCAGTACTTC
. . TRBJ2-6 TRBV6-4 CASPVVGANVLTF TGTGCCAGCCCCGTAGTGGGGGCCAACGTCCTGACTTTC
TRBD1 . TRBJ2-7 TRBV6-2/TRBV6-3 CASSRWDRISYEQYF TGTGCCAGCAGTCGTTGGGACAGGATCTCCTACGAGCAGTACTTC
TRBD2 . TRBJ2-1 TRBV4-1 CASSHTYGQRGNNEQFF TGCGCCAGCAGCCATACTTATGGTCAGCGGGGCAACAATGAGCAGTTCTTC
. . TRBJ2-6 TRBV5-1 CASSLGLVSGANVLTF TGCGCCAGCAGCCTTGGACTGGTCTCTGGGGCCAACGTCCTGACTTTC
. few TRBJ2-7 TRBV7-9 CASSLVERQASYEQYF TGTGCCAGCAGCTTAGTAGAGAGACAGGCATCCTACGAGCAGTACTTC
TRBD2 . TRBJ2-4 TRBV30 CAWSGPRRGLENIQYF TGTGCCTGGAGTGGCCCTCGCAGGGGACTAGAAAACATTCAGTACTTC
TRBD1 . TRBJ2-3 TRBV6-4 CASSALGGRTDTQYF TGTGCCAGCAGCGCCCTAGGGGGCCGAACAGATACGCAGTATTTT
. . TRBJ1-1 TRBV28 CASSLWTSGVAFF TGTGCCAGCAGTTTATGGACGTCAGGGGTAGCTTTCTTT
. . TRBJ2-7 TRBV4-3 CASSQDFGTPTYEQYF TGCGCCAGCAGCCAAGATTTCGGGACTCCTACCTACGAGCAGTACTTC
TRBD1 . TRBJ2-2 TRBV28 CASSPIGTANTGELFF TGTGCCAGCAGTCCCATAGGGACAGCGAACACCGGGGAGCTGTTTTTT
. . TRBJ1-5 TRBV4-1 CASSQDTGFQPQHF TGCGCCAGCAGCCAAGATACGGGTTTTCAGCCCCAGCATTTT
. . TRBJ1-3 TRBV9 CASSEQGGGNTIYF TGTGCCAGCAGCGAACAGGGAGGGGGAAACACCATATATTTT
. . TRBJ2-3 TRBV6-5 CASSYLITDTQYF TGTGCCAGCAGTTACTTAATAACAGATACGCAGTATTTT
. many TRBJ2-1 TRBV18 CASSPGGYEQFF TGTGCCAGCTCACCGGGAGGCTATGAGCAGTTCTTC
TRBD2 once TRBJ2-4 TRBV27 CASSKTSGRAGGENIQYF TGTGCCAGCAGTAAGACTAGCGGGAGGGCTGGAGGGGAAAACATTCAGTACTTC
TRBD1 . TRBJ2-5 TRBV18 CATGRGQRQETQYF TGTGCCACCGGCAGGGGACAGAGGCAAGAGACCCAGTACTTC
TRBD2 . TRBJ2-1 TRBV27 CASSLLDPWTSGGTLNEQFF TGTGCCAGCAGTTTATTGGACCCCTGGACTAGCGGGGGGACGTTGAATGAGCAGTTCTTC
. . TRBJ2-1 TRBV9 CASSVATSRGYNEQFF TGTGCCAGCAGCGTAGCAACTTCCCGCGGGTACAATGAGCAGTTCTTC
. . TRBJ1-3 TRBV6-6 CASSYSAGSSGNTIYF TGTGCCAGCAGTTACTCTGCAGGAAGCTCTGGAAACACCATATATTTT
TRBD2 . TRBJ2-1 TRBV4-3 CASSPQREVYNEQFF TGCGCCAGCAGCCCCCAGCGGGAGGTTTACAATGAGCAGTTCTTC
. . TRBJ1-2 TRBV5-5 CASSQREGANYGYTF TGTGCCAGCAGCCAAAGGGAGGGCGCGAACTATGGCTACACCTTC
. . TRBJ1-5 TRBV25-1 CAAGETQPQHF TGTGCAGCAGGGGAAACTCAGCCCCAGCATTTT
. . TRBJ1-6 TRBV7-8 CASSQRRDSPLHF TGTGCCAGCAGCCAACGAAGAGATTCACCCCTCCACTTT
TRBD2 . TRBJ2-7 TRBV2 CASAGREGRYILYF TGTGCCAGCGCGGGGCGGGAGGGCCGTTATATACTGTACTTC
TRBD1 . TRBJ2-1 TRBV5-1 CASSAGQGYNEQFF TGCGCCAGCAGCGCTGGACAGGGATACAATGAGCAGTTCTTC
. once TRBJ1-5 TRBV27 CASSFSGGQPQHF TGTGCCAGCAGTTTCTCTGGCGGTCAGCCCCAGCATTTT
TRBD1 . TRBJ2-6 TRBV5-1 CASSSLQGAGANVLTF TGCGCCAGCAGCTCCTTACAGGGGGCTGGGGCCAACGTCCTGACTTTC
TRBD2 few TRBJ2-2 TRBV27 CASSPGLLNTGELFF TGTGCCAGCAGTCCGGGACTATTGAACACCGGGGAGCTGTTTTTT
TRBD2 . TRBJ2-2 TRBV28 CASSFPRPSGGHPNTGELFF TGTGCCAGCAGTTTCCCCCGCCCTAGCGGGGGCCATCCTAACACCGGGGAGCTGTTTTTT
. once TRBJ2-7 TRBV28 CASTGRGSYEQYF TGTGCCAGCACAGGAAGGGGTAGCTACGAGCAGTACTTC
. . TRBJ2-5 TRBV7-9 CASWGQVGETQYF TGTGCCAGCTGGGGGCAGGTCGGAGAGACCCAGTACTTC
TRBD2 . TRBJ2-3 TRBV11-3 CASSLVAGGHTDTQYF TGTGCCAGCAGCTTAGTCGCGGGGGGCCACACAGATACGCAGTATTTT
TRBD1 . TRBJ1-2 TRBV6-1 CASSEMGQGRGYTF TGTGCCAGCAGTGAAATGGGACAGGGGAGGGGCTACACCTTC
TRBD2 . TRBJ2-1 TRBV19 CASRTSGGNEQFF TGTGCCAGCAGGACTAGCGGGGGAAATGAGCAGTTCTTC
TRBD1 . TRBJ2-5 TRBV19 CASSPRTGTETQYF TGTGCCAGTAGTCCTCGGACAGGAACGGAGACCCAGTACTTC
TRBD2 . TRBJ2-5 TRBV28 CASSFLAGGRETQYF TGTGCCAGCAGTTTCCTAGCGGGAGGGCGGGAGACCCAGTACTTC
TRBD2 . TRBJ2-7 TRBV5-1 CASSLGASGGSYEQYF TGCGCCAGCAGCTTGGGGGCTAGCGGTGGATCCTACGAGCAGTACTTC
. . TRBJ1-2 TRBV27 CASSFVGERVLYGYTF TGTGCCAGCAGTTTTGTGGGAGAACGGGTATTATATGGCTACACCTTC
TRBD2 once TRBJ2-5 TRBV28 CASSLPGLVTGTQYF TGTGCCAGCAGTCTTCCGGGACTAGTAACAGGAACCCAGTACTTC
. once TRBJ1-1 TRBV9 CASSVISGVNTEAFF TGTGCCAGCAGCGTTATTTCAGGGGTAAACACTGAAGCTTTCTTT
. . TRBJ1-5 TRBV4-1 CASSQDGGQHSNQPQHF TGCGCCAGCAGCCAAGATGGCGGCCAGCATAGCAATCAGCCCCAGCATTTT
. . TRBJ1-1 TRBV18 CASSPRQRNTEAFF TGTGCCAGCTCACCGCGACAGAGGAACACTGAAGCTTTCTTT
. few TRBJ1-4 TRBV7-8 CASSHGAATNEKLFF TGTGCCAGCAGCCATGGGGCAGCAACTAATGAAAAACTGTTTTTT
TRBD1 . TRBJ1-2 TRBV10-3 CAIGGTGRDGYTF TGTGCCATCGGGGGGACAGGGAGAGATGGCTACACCTTC
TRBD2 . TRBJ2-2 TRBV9 CASSRAGVSGELFF TGTGCCAGCAGCCGAGCGGGAGTATCCGGGGAGCTGTTTTTT
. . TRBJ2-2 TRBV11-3 CASSLTGIGELFF TGTGCCAGCAGCTTAACAGGGATCGGGGAGCTGTTTTTT
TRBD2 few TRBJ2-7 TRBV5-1 CASSLAIGAGGSYEQYF TGCGCCAGCAGCTTGGCAATCGGTGCGGGAGGGTCTTACGAGCAGTACTTC
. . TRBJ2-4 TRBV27 CASSRAGAAKNIQYF TGTGCCAGCAGTCGTGCGGGGGCTGCCAAAAACATTCAGTACTTC
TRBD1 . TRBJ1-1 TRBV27 CASSPQGARYTEAFF TGTGCCAGCTCACCTCAGGGGGCTAGGTACACTGAAGCTTTCTTT
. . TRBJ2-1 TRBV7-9 CASSKTRSSYNEQFF TGTGCCAGCAGCAAGACTAGATCCTCCTACAATGAGCAGTTCTTC